Listed below are T cell receptor beta chains from one sample, sequenced in a study of OX40 agonist ivuxolimab in advanced cancers. TCRdb keeps only in-frame clones here, not all; method: immunoSEQ multiplex PCR. The repertoire holds some 41,000 clones, with about 89% as singletons. The sequencing used CD4+ or CD8+ T cells sorted from blood, collected in a trial of the OX40 agonist ivuxolimab. The receptor set was obtained from an adult with an advanced solid tumor such as melanoma, head and neck, liver or kidney cancer. The CDR3 runs from the conserved cysteine through the conserved F or W. D genes are given only for firm matches. Clone size appears in some rows only: once, few, many, or a class for an expanded clone.

abundance | j_gene | v_gene | d_gene | CDR3nt | CDR3aa
few | TRBJ1-2 | TRBV5-1 | NA | TGCGCCAGCAGCCGTGGCTACACCTTC | CASSRGYTF
few | TRBJ1-1 | TRBV4-2 | TRBD1 | TGTGCCAGCAGCGGTGTACAGGGGGCCACCTTTGAAGCTTTCTTT | CASSGVQGATFEAFF
NA | TRBJ2-1 | TRBV7-8 | NA | TGTGCCAGCAGCTTAGTCGGGGTTGCCTACAATGAGCAGTTCTTC | CASSLVGVAYNEQFF
NA | TRBJ1-6 | TRBV5-1 | TRBD1 | TGCGCCAGCAGCTCGGACAGGGCGTATAATTCACCCCTCCACTTT | CASSSDRAYNSPLHF
NA | TRBJ1-4 | TRBV11-3 | NA | TGTGCCAGCAGCTCCCAGGGGATCAATGAAAAACTGTTTTTT | CASSSQGINEKLFF
NA | TRBJ2-5 | TRBV5-1 | NA | TGCGCCAGCAGCCTCCCTCGGGACAGGGTAGCGGGGTACCAAGAGACCCAGTACTTC | CASSLPRDRVAGYQETQYF
NA | TRBJ1-2 | TRBV6-4 | NA | TGTGCCAGCCCGGGCGGGGTATCGAATGGCTACACCTTC | CASPGGVSNGYTF
NA | TRBJ2-1 | TRBV15 | NA | TGTGCCACCAGCAGTTCCAGGGCGGGCAATGAGCAGTTCTTC | CATSSSRAGNEQFF
few | TRBJ1-1 | TRBV9 | NA | TGTGCCAGCAGCGAGGGAATTGAGAACACTGAAGCTTTCTTT | CASSEGIENTEAFF
NA | TRBJ1-1 | TRBV7-2 | NA | TGTGCCAGCAGTGGACAGTTCATGAACACTGAAGCTTTCTTT | CASSGQFMNTEAFF
few | TRBJ2-7 | TRBV11-3 | NA | TGTGCCAGCAGCCCCTTGGAGGGCGAGCAGTACTTC | CASSPLEGEQYF
NA | TRBJ1-4 | TRBV6-5 | TRBD1 | TGTGCCAGCACTCGACAGGGTCGGGGTGAAAAACTGTTTTTT | CASTRQGRGEKLFF
once | TRBJ1-4 | TRBV7-8 | NA | TGTGCCAGCAGAGACGACAGGCAGAATGAAAAACTGTTTTTT | CASRDDRQNEKLFF
NA | TRBJ2-1 | TRBV29-1 | NA | TGCAGCGTGGACCATACAGCGAGCTCCTACAATGAGCAGTTCTTC | CSVDHTASSYNEQFF
NA | TRBJ2-5 | TRBV19 | NA | TGTGCCAGTAGTACGCAGGGGTCCGGGGAGACCCAGTACTTC | CASSTQGSGETQYF
NA | TRBJ2-5 | TRBV7-2 | TRBD2 | TGTGCCAGCAGCCTTCGGAGCGGGGAGAGCCAGTACTTC | CASSLRSGESQYF
NA | TRBJ2-3 | TRBV30 | NA | TGTGCCTGGAGTGTACTGCCCTGGAAAGGGGCTGGAGATACGCAGTATTTT | CAWSVLPWKGAGDTQYF
once | TRBJ1-6 | TRBV7-6 | NA | TGTGCCAGCAGCTTAGCGGCCAGGGATTCACCCCTCCACTTT | CASSLAARDSPLHF
few | TRBJ2-5 | TRBV19 | NA | TGTGCCAGTAGTACGAGGGTCGGGGAGACCCAGTACTTC | CASSTRVGETQYF
NA | TRBJ2-7 | TRBV21-1 | NA | TGTGCCAGCAGCAAAGCGCTTTCGGGGAGGGAAAGCTACGAGCAGTACTTC | CASSKALSGRESYEQYF
NA | TRBJ2-1 | TRBV11-3 | TRBD1 | TGTGCCAGCAGCTTTTCCCGGACAGGGGGCGCAGCGAGGTACAATGAGCAGTTCTTC | CASSFSRTGGAARYNEQFF
NA | TRBJ1-6 | TRBV2 | NA | TGTGCCAGCACTGTACATAACCCAGATAATTCACCCCTCCACTTT | CASTVHNPDNSPLHF
NA | TRBJ1-2 | TRBV30 | TRBD1 | TGTGCCTGGAGTCGGACAGGCTATGGCTACACCTTC | CAWSRTGYGYTF
NA | TRBJ2-1 | TRBV6-5 | TRBD2 | TGTGCCAGCACCCGAGGAGCGGGGCTGGGCAATGAGCAGTTCTTC | CASTRGAGLGNEQFF
NA | TRBJ2-1 | TRBV9 | TRBD2 | TGTGCCAGCAGCGTAGCTTTAAGCGGGGGGCCCTCCTACAATGAGCAGTTCTTC | CASSVALSGGPSYNEQFF
NA | TRBJ1-4 | TRBV7-6 | NA | TGTGCCAGCAGCTTAGCGCGGGGATGGGGTGAAAAACTGTTTTTT | CASSLARGWGEKLFF
NA | TRBJ2-7 | TRBV6-6 | TRBD1 | TGTGCCAGCAATACGGGACAGGGCTTCTCCTACGAGCAGTACTTC | CASNTGQGFSYEQYF
once | TRBJ2-7 | TRBV6-5 | TRBD1 | TGTGCCAGCAGTTACTCGACAGGGGCCGGCTTCGAGCAGTACTTC | CASSYSTGAGFEQYF
NA | TRBJ2-1 | TRBV4-2 | TRBD2 | TGTGCCAGCAGCCAACATCTAGCGGGGGGAAACCTGGGGGATGAGCAGTTCTTC | CASSQHLAGGNLGDEQFF
few | TRBJ1-5 | TRBV6-5 | NA | TGTGCCAGCAGGAAGGGATACGGCAATCAGCCCCAGCATTTT | CASRKGYGNQPQHF
NA | TRBJ2-2 | TRBV6-6 | NA | TGTGCCAGCAGTTACTCCAGGCCCGCCACCGGGGAGCTGTTTTTT | CASSYSRPATGELFF
NA | TRBJ1-1 | TRBV6-6 | NA | TGTGCCAGCAGTTGGAAGACAAGAGCTTTCTTT | CASSWKTRAFF
NA | TRBJ2-7 | TRBV25-1 | NA | TGTGCCAGCAGTGATTACGGACGCTACGAGCAGTACTTC | CASSDYGRYEQYF